The clone carrying this TCR beta chain was seen a few times. Its antigen is not identified. These data belong to a study of CD8+ T cells in alopecia areata. The authors extracted RNA and reverse transcribed it into cDNA as the sequencing template. The data were produced by immunoSEQ multiplex PCR, yet TCRdb's version contains in-frame clones alone and is incomplete. The table lists 90,000 or so clones, around 40% of them singletons, with more than 15% in the top ten. This sample's treatment: oral pan-JAK inhibitor, 5-10 mg twice daily. Patients with alopecia areata provided lesional scalp punch biopsies as well as peripheral blood. The sorting of PBMCs gave CD4+ and CD8+ T cells. V dropped 7 bases and J dropped 8; count of bases not matched to a gene: 5. The CDR3 consists of 12 residues. Germline V CDR1 and CDR2: SQVTM, ANQGSEA. Study-level results: Many expanded lesional clones stayed in scalp and blood while on tofacitinib. An increase in clonality over normal scalp was evident in lesional scalp, especially alopecia totalis/universalis.

The sequence was obtained from a human donor with alopecia areata. Source: CD8+ T cells sorted from blood, taken at week 24, from a patient treated with tofacitinib. J is TRBJ2-4 and V is TRBV29-1; 10 bases fit TRBD2. CDR3 coding DNA: TGCAGCGGAGGACTAGCGGAGGACATTCAGTACTTC. The encoded protein is CSGGLAEDIQYF.